This T cell receptor (beta chain) was obtained from a study of graft-versus-host responses after intestinal transplantation. Per germline, CDR1 SNHLY and CDR2 FYNNEI. The CDR3 sequence is 14 residues long. Trimming stripped 6 bases from V and 5 bases from J, with 14 bases between. Profiling relied on immunoSEQ multiplex PCR, and the TCRdb table lists in-frame clones only, not all of them. The table lists about 99,000 clones, roughly 93% of them singletons, with under 1.5% in the top ten. This clone has a single count. Its specificity is unknown. This TCR came from a human donor who received an intestinal transplant. The sample here was unstimulated CD8+ T cells sorted from spleen or lymph node cells, taken before intestinal transplant. The chain employs TRBV2 and TRBJ2-1; D uncertain. The CDR3 here is CASRTPGVDNEQFF. CDR3 bases: TGTGCCAGCAGGACCCCTGGGGTAGACAATGAGCAGTTCTTC.